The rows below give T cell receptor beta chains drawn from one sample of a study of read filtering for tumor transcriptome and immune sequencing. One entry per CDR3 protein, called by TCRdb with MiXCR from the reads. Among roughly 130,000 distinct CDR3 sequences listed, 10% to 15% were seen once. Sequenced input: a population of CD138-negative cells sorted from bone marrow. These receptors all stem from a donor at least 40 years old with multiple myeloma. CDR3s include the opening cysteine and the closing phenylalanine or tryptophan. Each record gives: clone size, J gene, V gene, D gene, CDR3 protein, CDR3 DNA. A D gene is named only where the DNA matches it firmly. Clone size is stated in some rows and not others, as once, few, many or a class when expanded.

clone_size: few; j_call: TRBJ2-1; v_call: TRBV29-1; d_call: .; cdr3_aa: CSVVPPPGNEQFF; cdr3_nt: TGCAGCGTTGTCCCCCCGCCTGGGAATGAGCAGTTCTTC
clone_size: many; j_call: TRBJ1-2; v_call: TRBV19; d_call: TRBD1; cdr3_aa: CALPERTGGVVYGYTF; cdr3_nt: TGTGCCCTGCCGGAGCGAACAGGGGGCGTCGTCTATGGCTACACCTTC
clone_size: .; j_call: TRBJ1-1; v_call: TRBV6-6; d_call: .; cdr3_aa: CASIPGHRNAEAFF; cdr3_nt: TGTGCCAGCATCCCGGGACACCGGAACGCTGAAGCTTTCTTT
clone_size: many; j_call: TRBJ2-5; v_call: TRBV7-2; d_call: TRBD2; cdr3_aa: CASSLGDYMETQYF; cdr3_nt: TGTGCCAGCAGCTTAGGGGACTATATGGAGACCCAGTACTTC
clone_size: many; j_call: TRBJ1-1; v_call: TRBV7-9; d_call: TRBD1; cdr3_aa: CASSVLQGMNTEAFF; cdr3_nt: TGTGCCAGCAGCGTGTTACAGGGGATGAACACTGAAGCTTTCTTT
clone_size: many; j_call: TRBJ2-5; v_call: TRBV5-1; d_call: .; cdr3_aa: CASSFTDGETQYF; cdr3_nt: TGCGCCAGCAGCTTCACGGACGGGGAGACCCAGTACTTC
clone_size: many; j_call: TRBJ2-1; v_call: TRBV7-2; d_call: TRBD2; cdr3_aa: CASSLAGGLGKQFF; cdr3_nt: TGTGCCAGCAGCCTAGCGGGGGGATTAGGCAAACAGTTCTTC
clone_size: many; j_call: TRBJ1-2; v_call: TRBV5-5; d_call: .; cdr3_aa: CASSREPQGYGYTF; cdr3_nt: TGTGCCAGCAGCCGGGAACCTCAGGGATATGGCTACACCTTC
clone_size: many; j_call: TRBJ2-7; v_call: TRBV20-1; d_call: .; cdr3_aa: CSATKRGAVWDEQYF; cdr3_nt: TGCAGTGCTACGAAAAGGGGGGCGGTTTGGGACGAGCAGTACTTC
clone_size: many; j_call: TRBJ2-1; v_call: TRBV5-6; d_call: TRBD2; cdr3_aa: CASSYPRSGGAVNEQFF; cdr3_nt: TGTGCCAGCAGCTACCCTCGTAGCGGGGGGGCGGTGAATGAGCAGTTCTTC
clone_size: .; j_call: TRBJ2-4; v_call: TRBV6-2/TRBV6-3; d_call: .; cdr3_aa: CASGHGASKNIQYF; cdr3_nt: TGTGCCAGCGGCCATGGGGCTTCCAAAAACATTCAGTACTTC
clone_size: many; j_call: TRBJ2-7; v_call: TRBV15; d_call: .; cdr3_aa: CATSRDWGRNFDYEQYF; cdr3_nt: TGTGCCACCAGCAGAGATTGGGGCCGGAACTTTGACTACGAGCAGTACTTC
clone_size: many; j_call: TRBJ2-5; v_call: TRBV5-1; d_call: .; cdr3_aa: CASRLEGLVQETQYF; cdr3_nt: TGCGCCAGCCGCCTGGAGGGACTGGTCCAAGAGACCCAGTACTTC
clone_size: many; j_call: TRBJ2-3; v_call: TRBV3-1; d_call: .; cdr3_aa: CASSQPPEDTQYF; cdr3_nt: TGTGCCAGCAGCCAGCCACCGGAGGATACGCAGTATTTT
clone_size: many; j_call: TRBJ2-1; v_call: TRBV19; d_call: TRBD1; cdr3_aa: CASSPPGDRREQFF; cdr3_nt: TGTGCCAGTAGCCCTCCAGGGGACAGGCGTGAGCAGTTCTTC
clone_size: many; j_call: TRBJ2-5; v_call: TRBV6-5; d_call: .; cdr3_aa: CASSYMEESQYF; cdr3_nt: TGTGCCAGCAGTTATATGGAAGAGAGCCAGTACTTC
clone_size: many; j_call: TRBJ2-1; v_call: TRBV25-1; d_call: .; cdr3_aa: CASSEFFATGRQYNEQFF; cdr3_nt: TGTGCCAGCAGTGAATTTTTTGCTACCGGGAGACAGTACAATGAGCAGTTCTTC
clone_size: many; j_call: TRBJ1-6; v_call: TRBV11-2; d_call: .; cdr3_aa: CASSLANRKNSPLHF; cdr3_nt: TGTGCCAGCAGCTTAGCAAACAGGAAGAATTCACCCCTCCACTTT
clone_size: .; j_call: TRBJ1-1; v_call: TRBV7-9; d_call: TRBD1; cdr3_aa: CASSTGTGGRTEAFF; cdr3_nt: TGTGCCAGCAGCACCGGGACAGGGGGAAGGACTGAAGCTTTCTTT
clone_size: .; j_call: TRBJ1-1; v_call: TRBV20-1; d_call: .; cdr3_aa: CSALQLGATEAFF; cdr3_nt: TGCAGTGCTCTTCAGTTGGGGGCCACTGAAGCTTTCTTT
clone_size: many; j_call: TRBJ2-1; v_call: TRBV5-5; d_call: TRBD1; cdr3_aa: CASSFRTGPGNEQFF; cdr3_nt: TGTGCCAGCAGCTTCCGGACAGGGCCGGGCAATGAGCAGTTCTTC
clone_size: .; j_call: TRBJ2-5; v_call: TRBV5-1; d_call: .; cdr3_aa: CASSESPETQYF; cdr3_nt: TGCGCCAGCAGCGAAAGCCCGGAGACCCAGTACTTC
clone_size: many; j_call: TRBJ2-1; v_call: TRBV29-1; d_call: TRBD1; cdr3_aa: CSAPSGRGLNEQFF; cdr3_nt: TGCAGCGCCCCGAGCGGCAGGGGGCTTAATGAGCAGTTCTTC
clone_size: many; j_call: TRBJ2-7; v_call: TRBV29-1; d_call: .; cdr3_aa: CSVQGLSEQYF; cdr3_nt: TGCAGCGTACAGGGTCTCTCCGAGCAGTACTTC
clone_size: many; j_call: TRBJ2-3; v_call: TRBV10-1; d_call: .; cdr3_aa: CASSEGISSSTDTQYF; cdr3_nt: TGCGCCAGCAGTGAGGGAATTAGCAGTAGCACAGATACGCAGTATTTT
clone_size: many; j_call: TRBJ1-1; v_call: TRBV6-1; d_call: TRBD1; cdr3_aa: CASSESPRTGEAFF; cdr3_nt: TGTGCCAGCAGTGAATCCCCTCGGACAGGTGAAGCTTTCTTT
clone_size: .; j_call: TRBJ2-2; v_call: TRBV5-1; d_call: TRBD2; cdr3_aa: CASSSLAGDTGELFF; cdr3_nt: TGCGCCAGCAGCTCTCTAGCGGGAGACACCGGGGAGCTGTTTTTT
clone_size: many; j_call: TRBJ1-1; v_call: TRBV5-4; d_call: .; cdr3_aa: CASSLGGRLGTEAFF; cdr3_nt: TGTGCCAGCAGCTTGGGGGGACGTTTGGGCACTGAAGCTTTCTTT
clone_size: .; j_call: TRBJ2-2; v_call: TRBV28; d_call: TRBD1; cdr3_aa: CTSSSTGGTGELFF; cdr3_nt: TGTACCAGCAGTTCGACAGGGGGGACCGGGGAGCTGTTTTTT
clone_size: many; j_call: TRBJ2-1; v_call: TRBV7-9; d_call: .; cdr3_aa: CASSFPLESSYNEQFF; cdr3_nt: TGTGCCAGCAGCTTTCCCCTCGAGAGCTCCTACAATGAGCAGTTCTTC
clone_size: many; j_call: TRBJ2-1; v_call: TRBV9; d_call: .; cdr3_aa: CASSVGPDSYNEQFF; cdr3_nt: TGTGCCAGCAGCGTAGGCCCAGATTCCTACAATGAGCAGTTCTTC
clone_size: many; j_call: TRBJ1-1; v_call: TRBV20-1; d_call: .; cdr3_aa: CSARERTYLGAEAFF; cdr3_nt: TGCAGTGCTAGAGAGCGGACGTACTTAGGGGCGGAAGCTTTCTTT
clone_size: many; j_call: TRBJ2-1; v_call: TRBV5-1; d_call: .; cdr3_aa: CASSPTGTISYNEQFF; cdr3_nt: TGCGCCAGCAGCCCGACAGGGACTATCTCCTACAATGAGCAGTTCTTC
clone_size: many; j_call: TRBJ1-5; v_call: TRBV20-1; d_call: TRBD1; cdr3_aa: CSARDPRQGTNQPQHF; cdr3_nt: TGCAGTGCTAGAGACCCTAGACAGGGGACCAATCAGCCCCAGCATTTT
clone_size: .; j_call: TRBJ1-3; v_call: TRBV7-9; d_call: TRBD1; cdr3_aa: CASSLWSGQGMSGNTIYF; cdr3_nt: TGTGCCAGCAGCTTATGGTCGGGACAGGGAATGTCAGGAAACACCATATATTTT
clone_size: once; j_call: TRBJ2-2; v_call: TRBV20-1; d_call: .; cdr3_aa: CSARDPRTGELFF; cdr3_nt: TGCAGTGCTAGAGATCCCAGGACCGGGGAGCTGTTTTTT
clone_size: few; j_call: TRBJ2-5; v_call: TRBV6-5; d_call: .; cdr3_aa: CASRADSGPWETQYF; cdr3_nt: TGTGCCAGCAGAGCGGACAGCGGGCCCTGGGAGACCCAGTACTTC
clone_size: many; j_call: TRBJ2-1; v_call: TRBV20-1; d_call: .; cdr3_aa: CSARTIEGPNEQFF; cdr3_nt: TGCAGTGCCCGGACAATTGAGGGTCCCAATGAGCAGTTCTTC
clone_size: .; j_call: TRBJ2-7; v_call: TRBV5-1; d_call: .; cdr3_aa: CDSSFVRHLSTYEQYF; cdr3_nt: TGCGACAGCAGCTTTGTTCGTCACTTGAGCACCTACGAGCAGTACTTC
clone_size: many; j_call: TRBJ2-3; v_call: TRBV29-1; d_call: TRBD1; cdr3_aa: CSVQGASSTDTQYF; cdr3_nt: TGCAGCGTCCAGGGGGCCTCGAGCACAGATACGCAGTATTTT
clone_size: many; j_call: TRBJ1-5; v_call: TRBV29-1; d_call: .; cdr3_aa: CSVVVGPGQPQHF; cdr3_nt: TGCAGCGTTGTGGTCGGTCCTGGTCAGCCCCAGCATTTT
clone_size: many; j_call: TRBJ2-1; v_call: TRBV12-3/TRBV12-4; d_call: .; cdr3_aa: CASSLFSNEQFF; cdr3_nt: TGTGCCAGCAGTTTATTCAGCAATGAGCAGTTCTTC
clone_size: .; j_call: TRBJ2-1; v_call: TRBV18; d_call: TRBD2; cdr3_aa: CASSPPSLAGYNEQFF; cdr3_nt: TGTGCCAGCTCACCACCGTCCCTAGCGGGTTACAATGAGCAGTTCTTC
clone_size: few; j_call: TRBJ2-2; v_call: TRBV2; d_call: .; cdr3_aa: CASGLEGSDTGELFF; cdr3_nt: TGTGCCAGCGGACTTGAGGGGTCCGACACCGGGGAGCTGTTTTTT
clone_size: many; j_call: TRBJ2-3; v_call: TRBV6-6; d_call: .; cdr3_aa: CASSRNLNDPAQYF; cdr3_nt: TGTGCCAGCAGCCGAAACCTCAACGACCCCGCGCAGTATTTT
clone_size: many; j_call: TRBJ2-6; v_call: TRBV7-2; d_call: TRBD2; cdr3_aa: CASSLLAGGSGANVLTF; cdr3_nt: TGTGCCAGCAGCTTATTAGCGGGAGGCTCTGGGGCCAACGTCCTGACTTTC